Following are 3 T cell receptor beta chains from one sample sequenced in a study of blood T cell repertoires in COVID-19. The repertoire was sequenced with immunoSEQ multiplex PCR; TCRdb's copy has only in-frame clones and lacks some. The table has approximately 220,000 clones, approximately 83% seen once. What was sequenced was PBMCs or T cells enriched from blood (not recorded which). The source is a middle-aged woman who had been exposed to COVID-19.

V and J are TRBV6-5 and TRBJ1-2; 10 nucleotides line up with TRBD1. CDR3 length: 15 amino acids. The V segment lost 4 bases and the J segment 2 bases; nucleotides outside the gene matches: 4. Per germline, CDR1 MNHEY and CDR2 SVGAGI. CDR3 loop: CASSLGTGVNYGYTF. CDR3 bases: TGTGCCAGCAGTTTAGGGACAGGGGTGAACTATGGCTACACCTTC.

Of note for this clone: Other DNA sequences in the sample encode the same CDR3. The chain combines TRBV9 with TRBJ1-2, with D tentatively TRBD1 (5 bases). Deletions cut 2 bases from V and 2 bases from J, with 7 bases between. Germline CDR1 and CDR2: SGDLS and YYNGEE. The CDR3 length is 13 residues. The CDR3, as DNA: TGTGCCAGCAGCGTGGGGCAGAACTATGGCTACACCTTC. It specifies CASSVGQNYGYTF.

V gene TRBV11-1 combines with J gene TRBJ2-3; perhaps TRBD2 as D (6 bases). Looked up from germline, CDR1 is SGHAT and CDR2 is FQDESV (reference sequence). V was cut by 3 bases and J by 6 bases, with 16 bases left in between. This CDR3 contains 15 residues. As DNA, the CDR3 is TGTGCCAGCAGCTTGAGGGACTCCGAGCGGGATACGCAGTATTTT. Protein: CASSLRDSERDTQYF.